The 7 T cell receptor beta chains presented below share a single source sample, sequenced in a study of blood T cells in healthy people across ages. Through a sample-barcoded 5' primer and a J-beta primer mix, a second PCR was run for roughly 6 to 11 cycles. TCRdb processed the 5' RACE reads anew with MiXCR; each CDR3 protein has one entry. Seen here are nearly 800,000 distinct CDR3 sequences, more than 55% observed once, and the top ten hold around 24%. The sample was blood. These receptors were taken from a man aged 40-49 years in good health.

The chain joins TRBV20-1 to TRBJ2-7; tentative D call: TRBD1 (6 bases). This CDR3 region has 14 residues. Germline lookup yields CDR1 DFQATT and CDR2 SNEGSKA (reference sequence). The V end lost 5 bases, the J end lost 0 bases, and 14 bases lay between the germline ends. The CDR3 region is CSAPLQGHSYEQYF. The CDR3 DNA sequence: TGCAGTGCTCCCCTACAGGGCCACTCCTACGAGCAGTACTTC.

The chain combines TRBV27 with TRBJ2-3; tentative D call: TRBD1 (7 bases). The V gene's germline CDR1 is MNHEY and CDR2 SMNVEV (reference sequence). V was pared by 6 bases and J by 2 bases, with 18 bases between. The CDR3 is 16 amino acids. The CDR3, as DNA: TGTGCCAGCAGCACGCCAGGGGGGTGGTTCACAGATACGCAGTATTTT. Translation gives CASSTPGGWFTDTQYF.

The chain combines TRBV7-6 with TRBJ2-1; 8 nucleotides align to TRBD1. The CDR3 extends over 15 amino acids. V lost 3 bases and J lost 5; bases outside the gene matches: 6. Germline-derived CDR1 and CDR2 are SGHVS and FNYEAQ. The CDR3 spells CASSFRTGTNNEQFF. CDR3 bases: TGTGCCAGCAGCTTTCGGACAGGGACCAACAATGAGCAGTTCTTC.

This clonotype turned up a few times. The V and J genes are TRBV4-2 and TRBJ2-1; D unresolved. Germline CDR1 LGHNA, CDR2 YNFKEQ. The CDR3 contains 15 residues. V was clipped by 0 bases and J by 9 bases, with 15 bases between them. In nucleotides, the CDR3 is TGTGCCAGCAGCCAAGACCCCGGTAGTCCGGGTGAGCAGTTCTTC. Its protein is CASSQDPGSPGEQFF.

J is TRBJ1-4 and V is TRBV28, with 7 bases aligning to TRBD1. The CDR3 loop spans 16 amino acids. Unmatched junction bases numbered 11, after V lost 6 bases and J lost 4 bases. The germline CDR1 and CDR2 sequences are MDHEN and SYDVKM. The DNA of the CDR3 is TGTGCCAGCAGGACCTCACATGACAGGGATAATGAAAAACTGTTTTTT. This sequence encodes CASRTSHDRDNEKLFF.

This sequence joins TRBV29-1 and TRBJ2-1; 7 bases fit TRBD1. The CDR3 covers 12 residues. Germline CDR1 and CDR2: SQVTM and ANQGSEA. J gave up 9 bases and V 3 bases, and 5 bases lay outside the gene matches. The CDR3 loop is CSVDRGGLEQFF. In DNA, the CDR3 is TGCAGCGTTGACCGAGGGGGCCTTGAGCAGTTCTTC.

A few counts support this clonotype. The V call is TRBV7-2, the J call TRBJ2-5; 11 positions agree with TRBD2. The V and J ends lost 1 base and 2 bases, in that order; junction bases with no gene match: 3. The CDR3 totals 16 residues. Germline values: CDR1 SGHTA, CDR2 FQGNSA. The CDR3 sequence: CASSLEGLADQETQYF. The CDR3 DNA reads as TGTGCCAGCAGCTTAGAGGGACTAGCGGATCAAGAGACCCAGTACTTC.